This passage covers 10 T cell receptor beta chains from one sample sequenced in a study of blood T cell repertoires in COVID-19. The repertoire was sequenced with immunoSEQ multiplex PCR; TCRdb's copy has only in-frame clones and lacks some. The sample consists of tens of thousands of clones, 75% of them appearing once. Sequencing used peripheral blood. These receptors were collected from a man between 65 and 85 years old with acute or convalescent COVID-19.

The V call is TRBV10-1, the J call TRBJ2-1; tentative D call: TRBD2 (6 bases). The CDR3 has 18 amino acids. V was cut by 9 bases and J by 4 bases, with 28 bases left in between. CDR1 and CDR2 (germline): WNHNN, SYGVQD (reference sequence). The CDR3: CASSPRRWRDGKYNEQFF. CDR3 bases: TGCGCCAGTAGTCCCCGTCGGTGGCGGGACGGGAAGTACAATGAGCAGTTCTTC.

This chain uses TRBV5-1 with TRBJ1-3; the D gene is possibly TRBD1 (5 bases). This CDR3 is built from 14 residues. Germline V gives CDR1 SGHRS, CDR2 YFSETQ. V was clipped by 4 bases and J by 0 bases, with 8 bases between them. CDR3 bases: TGCGCCAGCAGCGGGGGGGACTCTGGAAACACCATATATTTT. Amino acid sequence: CASSGGDSGNTIYF.

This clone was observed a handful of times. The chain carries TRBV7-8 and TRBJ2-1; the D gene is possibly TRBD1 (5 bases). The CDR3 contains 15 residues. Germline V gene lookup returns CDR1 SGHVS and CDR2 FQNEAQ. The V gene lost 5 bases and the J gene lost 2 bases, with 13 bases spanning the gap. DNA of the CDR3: TGTGCCAGCAGCGCCGGGCAGGGCCCCTACAATGAGCAGTTCTTC. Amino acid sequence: CASSAGQGPYNEQFF.

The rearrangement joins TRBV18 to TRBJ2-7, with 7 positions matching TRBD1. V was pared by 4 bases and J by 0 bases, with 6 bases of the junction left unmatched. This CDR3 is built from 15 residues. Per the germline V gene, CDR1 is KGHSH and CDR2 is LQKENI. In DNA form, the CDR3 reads TGTGCCAGCTCACACTACAGGGGTTCCTCCTACGAGCAGTACTTC. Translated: CASSHYRGSSYEQYF.

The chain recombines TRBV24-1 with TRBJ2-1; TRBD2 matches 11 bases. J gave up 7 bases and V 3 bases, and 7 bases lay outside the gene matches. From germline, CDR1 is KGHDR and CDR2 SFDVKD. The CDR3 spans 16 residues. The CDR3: CATSDAGLAVLNEQFF. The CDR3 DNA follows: TGTGCCACCAGTGATGCGGGACTAGCGGTTTTAAATGAGCAGTTCTTC.

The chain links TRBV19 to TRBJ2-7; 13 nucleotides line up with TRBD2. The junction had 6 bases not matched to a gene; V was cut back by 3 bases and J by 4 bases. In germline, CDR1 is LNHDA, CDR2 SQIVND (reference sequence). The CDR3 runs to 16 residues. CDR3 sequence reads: CASSIGLAGDPYEQYF. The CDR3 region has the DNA TGTGCCAGTAGTATCGGACTAGCGGGGGACCCTTACGAGCAGTACTTC.

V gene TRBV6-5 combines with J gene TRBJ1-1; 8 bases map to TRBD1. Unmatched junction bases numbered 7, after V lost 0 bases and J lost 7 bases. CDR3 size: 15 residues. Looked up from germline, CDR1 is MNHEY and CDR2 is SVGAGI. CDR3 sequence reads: CASSYSWTGSVEAFF. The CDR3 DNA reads TGTGCCAGCAGTTACTCGTGGACAGGGTCAGTTGAAGCTTTCTTT.

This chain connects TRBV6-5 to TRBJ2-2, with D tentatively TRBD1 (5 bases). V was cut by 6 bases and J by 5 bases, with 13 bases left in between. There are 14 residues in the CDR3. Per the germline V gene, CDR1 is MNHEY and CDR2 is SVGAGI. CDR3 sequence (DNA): TGTGCCAGCAGCCCGATGACAGAGACCGGGGAGCTGTTTTTT. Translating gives CASSPMTETGELFF.

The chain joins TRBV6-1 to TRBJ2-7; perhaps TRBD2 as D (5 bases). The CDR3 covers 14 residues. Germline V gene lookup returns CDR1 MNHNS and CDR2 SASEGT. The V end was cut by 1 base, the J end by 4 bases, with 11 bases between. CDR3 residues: CASSEGGVLYEQYF. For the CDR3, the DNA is TGTGCCAGCAGTGAAGGGGGAGTTCTTTACGAGCAGTACTTC.

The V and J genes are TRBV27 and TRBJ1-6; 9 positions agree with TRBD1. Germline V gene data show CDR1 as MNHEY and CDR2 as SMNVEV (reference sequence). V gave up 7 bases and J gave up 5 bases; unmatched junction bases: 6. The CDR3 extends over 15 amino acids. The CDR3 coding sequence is TGTGCCAGCAACTCGGGACAGGGCCATAATTCACCCCTCCACTTT. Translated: CASNSGQGHNSPLHF.